This entry is about one T cell receptor (beta chain). Its antigen remains unknown. The sample comes from a study of T cell responses to AZD1222 COVID-19 vaccine. The wider study: Pooling was applied to second doses at about 4 or about 12 weeks. Findings of the study overall: Spike-specific TCR breadth and depth grew following two AZD1222 doses. Donor demographics were predominantly white British with a female majority; clonal diversity may be underestimated.

Generated by immunoSEQ multiplex PCR, the TCRdb table keeps only in-frame clones and is missing some. Counted here are about 110,000 clones, about four fifths occurring once; the ten biggest clones make up 9.4%. Trimming removed 5 bases at V and 3 bases at J, with 8 bases between. This CDR3 is built from 14 residues. Germline CDR1 SGHVS, CDR2 FQNEAQ. The V gene is TRBV7-8, the J gene TRBJ1-6; a possible D gene is TRBD1 (5 bases). The material sequenced was peripheral blood, taken on day 0 of AZD1222 vaccination. The TCR sequence derives from an adult in good health. The CDR3: CASSRDSYNSPLHF. CDR3 nucleotides: TGTGCCAGCAGCCGTGACAGCTATAATTCACCCCTCCACTTT.